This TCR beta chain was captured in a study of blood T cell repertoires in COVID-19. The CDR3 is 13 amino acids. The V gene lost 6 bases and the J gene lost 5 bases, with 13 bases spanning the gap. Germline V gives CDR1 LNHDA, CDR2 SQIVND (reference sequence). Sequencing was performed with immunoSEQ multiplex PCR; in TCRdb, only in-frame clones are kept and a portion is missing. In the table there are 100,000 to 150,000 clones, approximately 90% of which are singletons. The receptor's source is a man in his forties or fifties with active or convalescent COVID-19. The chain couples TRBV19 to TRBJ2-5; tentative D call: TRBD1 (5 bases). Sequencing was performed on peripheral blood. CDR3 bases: TGTGCCAGTAGGACGACAGAGACGGAGACCCAGTACTTC. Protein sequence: CASRTTETETQYF.